This entry describes one T cell receptor beta chain. This specimen comes from a study of blood T cell repertoires in COVID-19. In the original analysis: Reference gene primer amplification yielded estimated nucleated cell counts. The method was immunoSEQ multiplex PCR; TCRdb's version includes in-frame clones alone and lacks a portion of them. The DNA was the basis for D and trimming; V, J and clone size are from that table. Of approximately 190,000 clones listed, under 85% are singletons. Trimming shortened V by 4 bases and J by 7 bases, and 9 bases separated the two germline ends. Germline lookup yields CDR1 MDHEN and CDR2 SYDVKM. The CDR3 covers 12 residues.

This TCR came from a man between 60 and 70 years old with active or convalescent COVID-19. V is TRBV28 and J is TRBJ2-3; D unclear. Material: peripheral blood. As DNA, the CDR3 is TGTGCCAGCAGTTCCTCAGGCTATACGCAGTATTTT. This encodes CASSSSGYTQYF.